This T cell receptor beta chain stems from a study of cytomegalovirus exposure and HLA in healthy donors (dated by TCRdb to the late 2010s). For the wider study: An earlier analysis of approximately 640 of the donors reported roughly 300 Gb of sequence data and about 100 million unique TCR beta sequences from about 179 million T cells. An early release covering roughly 640 HLA-typed donors comprised about 300 gigabases of sequencing data and roughly 85 million unique TCR sequences. Of the roughly 400 genotyped donors, 65% to 90% were placed in the genetic ancestry cluster associated with self-reported Caucasian donors. The study aimed to test whether cataloging public T cell receptors could reveal signatures of past pathogen exposure. Using immunosequencing, the study profiled T cell repertoires from 666 subjects and related those repertoires to cytomegalovirus serostatus. In addition to the first cohort of about 650 subjects, a separate validation cohort of 120 different subjects was used. The study combined high-throughput TCR immunosequencing, statistical association of individual TCRs with disease status, and machine learning to predict cytomegalovirus infection status. A later analysis re-examined previously published TCR beta repertoires from about 700 donors and added high-resolution HLA genotyping to investigate patterns of TCR occurrence. Rather than using new phenotypic data, the later analysis identified candidate immune exposures from TCR beta sequences and from how often those sequences occurred across donors. An earlier analysis of approximately 580 of the donors used high-throughput TCR beta sequencing to judge whether each TCR beta V gene segment behaved as functional or pseudogenic. Donor age, sex, ethnicity and CMV serostatus were compiled alongside the repertoire data. Genome-wide SNP genotypes for about three fifths of the roughly 670 donors were used in a later genetic analysis, which treated that subset as a discovery cohort. All discovery cohort repertoires had been generated on a single sequencing platform. HLA typing covered class I and class II loci at four-digit resolution. Typing coverage varied by locus: roughly 629-640 donors for A, B, C, DRB1 and DQB1; 522 for DQA1; more than 600 for DPA1; around 450 for DPB1. Five DR-DQ haplotypes were treated as single units for association and clustering because of strong linkage in the cohort. Across 300 to 500 genotyped donors of the cohort, an average of roughly 200,000 unique TCR beta nucleotide sequences per donor were sequenced, and 15% to 20% of those sequences were non-productive. The investigation overall reported the following: Sequencing depth was assumed to be roughly uniform across donors in the presence/absence analyses, though that assumption may not hold. Specific HLA alleles were associated with 15,000 to 20,000 TCR beta sequences at a false discovery rate of 0.05 in a later analysis. Some IMGT-functional V segments, including TRBV6-2 and TRBV6-3, could not be told apart with the 87-base-pair reads, so those segments were excluded. In a later analysis, several top co-occurrence clusters were reported to appear linked to parvovirus B19, influenza, CMV and Epstein-Barr virus. A later genetic analysis associated a missense DCLRE1C variant with V-gene and J-gene trimming of TCR beta chains, and an independent cohort replicated the association. In a later analysis, TCR association rates were found to vary across HLA loci, with the most associated TCRs seen for DRB1 alleles and the fewest for HLA-C alleles. When HLA alleles, especially DR and DQ, strongly co-occurred, attributing TCR associations to individual alleles was difficult. Compared with the 666-donor mean, donors in an Asian-associated ancestry cluster had fewer N-insertions in productive TCRs, according to a later genetic analysis. The sequencing pipeline was judged likely to have produced a cluster of highly shared sequence variants as a technical artifact. The study gave a list of around 170 TCR beta chains associated with cytomegalovirus. According to a later analysis, most CMV-associated TCR beta chains appeared to be HLA-restricted, and the HLA associations seemed to be driven largely by CMV exposure. Because some donors lacked HLA typing at each locus, the association tests relied only on the typed subset. Most TCR sequences were observed very rarely across donors, whereas some public TCRs were present in many individuals. In vitro tests confirmed that a few of the cytomegalovirus-associated TCR beta chains recognize cytomegalovirus antigens. A further reported finding was that TCR beta sequences accurately predicted the HLA-A and HLA-B alleles for most subjects in the first cohort. Linkage disequilibrium might explain the correlated functional status among segregating V segments, but an unknown experimental factor could not be ruled out. According to the authors, the approach could potentially be generalized to other disease states and immunological phenotypes. Only TCR beta chains were sequenced in this cohort, and the absence of alpha or paired-chain data limited detectable features. Immune exposure information for the cohort was limited to CMV serostatus. In an earlier analysis of around 500 of the donors, most TCR beta V segments appeared in productive rearrangements about 87% or about 30% of the time, broadly matching IMGT annotations. Because counts were too low, 15 to 20 rarely observed V segments, including chromosome 9 orphons, were excluded from the earlier analysis of fewer than 650 of the donors. In both the original and validation cohorts, the classifier was reported to diagnose cytomegalovirus status with high specificity and sensitivity. Compared with equally common non-associated chains, HLA-associated TCR beta chains in a later analysis were more clonally expanded and had lower generation probabilities.

The cohort consisted of 666 healthy bone marrow donors. Cohort members were all nominally healthy when sampled, although unrecorded immune exposures were likely present. The donor tested CMV seropositive and was one of the 289 seropositive cohort members. Every donor gave a peripheral blood sample, and the peripheral blood mononuclear cells from that sample were used for TCR beta sequencing. The Qiagen DNeasy Blood Extraction Kit was used to extract genomic DNA from the blood cell samples. Libraries were constructed by the immunoSEQ multiplex PCR assay. A mixture of 60 forward primers for TCR Vbeta segments and 13 reverse primers for TCR Jbeta segments was used in the multiplex PCR. The CDR3 region of rearranged TCR beta genes was amplified from genomic DNA by a multiplex PCR assay. Amplified TCR beta libraries were sequenced as 87-base-pair reads on the Illumina HiSeq System. In the paper's pipeline: Across the roughly 700 repertoires, a later analysis counted tens of millions of unique TCR beta chains, roughly 11 million of which were shared by at least two donors. A nearest-neighbor algorithm error-corrected the raw reads and collapsed the reads into unique sequences, merging closely related sequences to remove PCR and sequencing errors. CDR3 sequences were aligned to IMGT reference sequences to assign V, D and J gene segments. Each retained sequence needed at least a six-nucleotide match to both a V gene segment and a J gene segment. A rearrangement was called productive if the CDR3 had no stop codons and remained in frame with V and J, and every other rearrangement was called non-productive. Following IMGT convention, CDR3 was defined as the stretch from the second conserved V-encoded cysteine up to the conserved J-encoded phenylalanine. The earlier analysis of some 580 of the donors excluded any sequence lacking an unambiguous match to a single V gene segment. An earlier analysis of 450 to 650 of the donors called V segments functional above 56.7% productive rearrangements and segregating when the between-donor standard deviation exceeded 5%. A statistical classification framework was built to diagnose cytomegalovirus status from the catalog of TCR beta chain sequences. A later analysis assigned V and J genes by comparing TCR nucleotide sequences with IMGT/GENE-DB human TR gene sequences. The TCRdist pipeline was used in a later analysis to assign CDR3 sequences and most-parsimonious VDJ recombination scenarios. In a later analysis, every TCR beta chain was defined by the combination of its CDR3 amino acid sequence and its V-gene family, and reads without a unique V-gene family were dropped. As a way to deal with suspected cross-contamination and a sequencing artifact, a later analysis dropped roughly 600 nucleotide sequences that were highly shared and had low generation probability. In a later analysis, a clonal expansion index was calculated for each public chain from normalized within-repertoire ranks of inferred template counts. In a later analysis, generation probabilities were computed with a VDJ recombination model fitted to out-of-frame rearrangements, and the resulting probabilities were checked against IGoR. Hypergeometric tests were used in a later analysis to score TCR-TCR, TCR-HLA and TCR-CMV co-occurrence, with a repertoire-size bias correction applied to the TCR pairs. False discovery rates were estimated in a later analysis by permuting HLA or CMV assignments 20 times. In a later analysis, co-occurring TCRs were grouped using DBSCAN, with TCRdist sequence similarity added in when clustering inside HLA-allele-positive subsets. Repertoires with fewer than 30,000 or more than 120,000 public chains, plus five repertoires with anomalous nucleotide sharing, were excluded from co-occurrence clustering. TCRdb retrieved this table from immuneACCESS and kept in-frame rearrangements only. Not all clones are present; in checked studies, unresolved V genes account for under half, and no reason is known for the remainder. The V and J calls and clone size come from that table; D and trimming were worked out from the DNA. Counted in this sample were 95,000 to 150,000 clones; about three fifths of them appeared once. Around 8.8% of the sample belongs to the ten largest clones.

CDR1 is given as GTSNPN and CDR2 as SVGIG, both from the germline V gene (reference sequence). Compared with germline, V lacks 5 bases and J lacks 8 bases; bases without a gene match: 9. The CDR3 sequence holds 13 residues, the cysteine and phenylalanine included. Solely the CDR3 DNA is kept, with 39 bases framed from the first base. In regard to this clone: Its antigen is still unknown. Base qualities are not recorded, but no much larger clone differs from it by a single base.

The rearrangement joined TRBV30 to TRBJ2-1; TRBD2 fits 7 bases in the junction. Sequences were obtained from PBMCs. The receptor's source is a woman between 40 and 55 years old in good health and CMV-seropositive. CDR3 reads: CAWGTQLADEQFF. The bases are TGTGCCTGGGGTACCCAGCTAGCGGATGAGCAGTTCTTC. The full variable domain, completed from the reference TRBV30 and TRBJ2-1 proteins outside the CDR3, reads SQTIHQWPATLVQPVGSPLSLECTVEGTSNPNLYWYRQAAGRGLQLLFYSVGIGQISSEVPQNLSASRPQDRQFILSSKKLLLSDSGFYLCAWGTQLADEQFFGPGTRLTVL.